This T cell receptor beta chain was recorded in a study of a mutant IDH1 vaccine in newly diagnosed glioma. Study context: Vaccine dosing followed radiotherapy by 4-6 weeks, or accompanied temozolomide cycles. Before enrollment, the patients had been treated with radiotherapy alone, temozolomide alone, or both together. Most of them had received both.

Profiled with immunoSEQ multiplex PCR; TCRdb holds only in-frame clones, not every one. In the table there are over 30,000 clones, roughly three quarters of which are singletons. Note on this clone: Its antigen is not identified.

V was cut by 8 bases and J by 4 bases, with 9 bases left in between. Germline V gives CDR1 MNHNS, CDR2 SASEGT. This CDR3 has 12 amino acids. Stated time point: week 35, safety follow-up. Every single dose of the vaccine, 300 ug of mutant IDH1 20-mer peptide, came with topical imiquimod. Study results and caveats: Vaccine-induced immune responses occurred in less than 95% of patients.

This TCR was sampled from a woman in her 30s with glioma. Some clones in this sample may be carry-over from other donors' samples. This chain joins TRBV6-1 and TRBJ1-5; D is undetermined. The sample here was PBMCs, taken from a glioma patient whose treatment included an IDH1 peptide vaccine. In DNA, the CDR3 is TGTGCCAGCGGGAGAACTAATCAGCCCCAGCATTTT. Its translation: CASGRTNQPQHF.